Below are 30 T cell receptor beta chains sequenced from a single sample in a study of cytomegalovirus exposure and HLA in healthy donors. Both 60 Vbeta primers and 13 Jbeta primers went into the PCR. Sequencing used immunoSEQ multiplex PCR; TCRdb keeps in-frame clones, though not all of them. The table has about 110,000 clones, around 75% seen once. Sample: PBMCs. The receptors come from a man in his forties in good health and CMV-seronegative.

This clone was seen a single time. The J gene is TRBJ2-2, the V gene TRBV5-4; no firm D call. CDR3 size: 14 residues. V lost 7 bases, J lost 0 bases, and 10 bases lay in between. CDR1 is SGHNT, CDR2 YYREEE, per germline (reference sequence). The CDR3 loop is CASGVQPNTGELFF. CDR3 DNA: TGTGCCAGCGGCGTACAGCCGAACACCGGGGAGCTGTTTTTT.

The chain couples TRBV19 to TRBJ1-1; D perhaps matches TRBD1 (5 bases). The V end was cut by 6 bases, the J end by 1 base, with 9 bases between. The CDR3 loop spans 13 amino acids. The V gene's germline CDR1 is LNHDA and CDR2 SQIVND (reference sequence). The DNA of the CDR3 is TGTGCCAGTAGACAGACAGCGAACACTGAAGCTTTCTTT. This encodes CASRQTANTEAFF.

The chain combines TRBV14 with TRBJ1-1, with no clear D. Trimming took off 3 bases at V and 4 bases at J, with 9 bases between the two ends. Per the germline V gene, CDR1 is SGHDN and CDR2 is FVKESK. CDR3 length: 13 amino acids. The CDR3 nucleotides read TGTGCCAGCAGCCAGGGCCTCGGCACTGAAGCTTTCTTT. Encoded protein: CASSQGLGTEAFF.

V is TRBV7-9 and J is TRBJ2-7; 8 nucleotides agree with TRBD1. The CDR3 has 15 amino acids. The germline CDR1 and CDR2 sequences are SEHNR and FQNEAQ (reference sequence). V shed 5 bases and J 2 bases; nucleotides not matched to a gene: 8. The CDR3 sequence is CASSMSRTGPYEQYF. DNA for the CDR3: TGTGCCAGCAGCATGTCACGGACAGGGCCCTACGAGCAGTACTTC.

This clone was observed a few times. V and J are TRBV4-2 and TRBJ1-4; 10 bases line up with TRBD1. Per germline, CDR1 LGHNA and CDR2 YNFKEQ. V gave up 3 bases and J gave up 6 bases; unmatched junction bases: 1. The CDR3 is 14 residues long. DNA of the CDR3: TGTGCCAGCAGCCAGACAGGGGGCCATGAAAAACTGTTTTTT. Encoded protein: CASSQTGGHEKLFF.

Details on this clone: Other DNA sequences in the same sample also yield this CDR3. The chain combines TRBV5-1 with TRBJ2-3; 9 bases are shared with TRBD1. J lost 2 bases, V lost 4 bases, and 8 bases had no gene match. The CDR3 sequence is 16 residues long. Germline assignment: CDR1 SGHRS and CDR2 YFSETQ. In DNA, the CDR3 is TGCGCCAGCAGCGGGGGACAGGGATTTTCCACAGATACGCAGTATTTT. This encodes CASSGGQGFSTDTQYF.

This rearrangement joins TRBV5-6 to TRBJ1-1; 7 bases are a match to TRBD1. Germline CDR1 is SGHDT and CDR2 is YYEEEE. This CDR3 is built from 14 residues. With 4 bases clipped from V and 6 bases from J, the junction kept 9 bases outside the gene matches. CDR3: CASSLDRWDSEAFF. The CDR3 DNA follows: TGTGCCAGCAGCCTGGACAGGTGGGATTCTGAAGCTTTCTTT.

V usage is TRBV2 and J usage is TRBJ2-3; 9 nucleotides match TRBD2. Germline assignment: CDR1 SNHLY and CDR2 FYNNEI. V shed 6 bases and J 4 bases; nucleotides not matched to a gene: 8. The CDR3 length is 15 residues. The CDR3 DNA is TGTGCCAGCAGACCCCGGGGACTAGCCTCAGATACGCAGTATTTT. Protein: CASRPRGLASDTQYF.

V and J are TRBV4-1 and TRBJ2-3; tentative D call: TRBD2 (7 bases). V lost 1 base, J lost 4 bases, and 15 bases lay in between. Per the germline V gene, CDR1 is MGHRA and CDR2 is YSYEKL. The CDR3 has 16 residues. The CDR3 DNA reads TGCGCCAGCAGCCAAGGGAGGGGGGGCGGGGCAGATACGCAGTATTTT. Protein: CASSQGRGGGADTQYF.

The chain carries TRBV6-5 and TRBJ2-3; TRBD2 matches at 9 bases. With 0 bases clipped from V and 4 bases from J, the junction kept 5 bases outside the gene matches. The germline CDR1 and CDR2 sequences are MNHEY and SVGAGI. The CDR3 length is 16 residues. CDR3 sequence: CASSYSGLAISDTQYF. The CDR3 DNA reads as TGTGCCAGCAGTTACTCCGGACTAGCGATATCAGATACGCAGTATTTT.

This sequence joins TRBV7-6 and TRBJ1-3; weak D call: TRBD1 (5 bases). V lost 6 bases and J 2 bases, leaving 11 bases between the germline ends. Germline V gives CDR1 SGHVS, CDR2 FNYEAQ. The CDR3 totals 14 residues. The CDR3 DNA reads TGTGCCAGCAGGAACCCGGGGGCTGGAAACACCATATATTTT. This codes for CASRNPGAGNTIYF.

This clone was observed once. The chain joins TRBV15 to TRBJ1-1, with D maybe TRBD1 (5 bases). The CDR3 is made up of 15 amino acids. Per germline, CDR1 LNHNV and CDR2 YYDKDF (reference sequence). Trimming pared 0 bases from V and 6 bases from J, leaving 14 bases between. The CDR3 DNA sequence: TGTGCCACCAGCAGAGATCGGTTTAGGGGCGCTGAAGCTTTCTTT. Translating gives CATSRDRFRGAEAFF.

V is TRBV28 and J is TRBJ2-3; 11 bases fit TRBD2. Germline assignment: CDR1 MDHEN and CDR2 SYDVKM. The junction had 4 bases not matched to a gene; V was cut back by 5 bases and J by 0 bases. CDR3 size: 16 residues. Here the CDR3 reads CASSQPSGGSTDTQYF. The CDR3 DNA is TGTGCCAGCAGTCAACCTAGCGGGGGGAGCACAGATACGCAGTATTTT.

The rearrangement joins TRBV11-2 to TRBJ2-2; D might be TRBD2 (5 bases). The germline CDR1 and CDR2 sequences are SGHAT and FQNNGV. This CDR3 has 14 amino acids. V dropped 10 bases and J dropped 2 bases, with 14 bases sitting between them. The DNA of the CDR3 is TGTGCCACCTATATAGAGGGAAACACCGGGGAGCTGTTTTTT. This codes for CATYIEGNTGELFF.

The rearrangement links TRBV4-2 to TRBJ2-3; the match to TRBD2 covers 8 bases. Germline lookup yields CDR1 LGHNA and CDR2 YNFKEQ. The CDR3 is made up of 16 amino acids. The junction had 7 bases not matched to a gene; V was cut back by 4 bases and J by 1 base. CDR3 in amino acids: CASSLQRGGGTDTQYF. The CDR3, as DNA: TGTGCCAGCAGCCTCCAACGGGGGGGCGGCACAGATACGCAGTATTTT.

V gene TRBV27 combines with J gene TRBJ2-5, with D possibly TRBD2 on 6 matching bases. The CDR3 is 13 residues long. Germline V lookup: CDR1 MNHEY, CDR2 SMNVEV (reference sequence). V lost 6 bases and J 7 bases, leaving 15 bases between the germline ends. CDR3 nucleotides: TGTGCCAGCAGGGCCAGCGGGTATGGGACCCAGTACTTC. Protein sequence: CASRASGYGTQYF.

The CDR3 region has the DNA TGTGCCAGCAGCTTAGGGGCTAGCGGGGCTACAGATACGCAGTATTTT. This codes for CASSLGASGATDTQYF. This chain joins TRBV7-6 and TRBJ2-3; TRBD2 matches at 9 bases. CDR3 length: 16 amino acids. J lost 3 bases, V lost 1 base, and 5 bases had no gene match. Germline V CDR1 and CDR2: SGHVS, FNYEAQ.

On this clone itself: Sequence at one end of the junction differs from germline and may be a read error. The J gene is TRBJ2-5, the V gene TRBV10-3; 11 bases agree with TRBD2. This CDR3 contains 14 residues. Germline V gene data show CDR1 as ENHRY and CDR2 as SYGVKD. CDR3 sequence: CAVRGTSGQETQYF. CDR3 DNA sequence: TGTGCCGTCAGAGGGACTAGCGGACAAGAGACCCAGTACTTC.

The CDR3 nucleotides read TGTGCAAGTCGCTTGATCGGACAGGGCCTCCACGAGCAGTACTTC. Translation gives CASRLIGQGLHEQYF. The chain links TRBV12-2 to TRBJ2-5; the tabulated D call, TRBD1, remains unverified against the DNA. The J call may be in error: the DNA end matches TRBJ2-7 better. TRBV12-2 is flagged as a pseudogene. This CDR3 is built from 15 residues.

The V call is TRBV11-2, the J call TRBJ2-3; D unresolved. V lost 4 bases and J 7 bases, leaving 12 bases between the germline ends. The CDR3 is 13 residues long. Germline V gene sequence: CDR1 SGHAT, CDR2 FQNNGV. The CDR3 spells CASSWSPENTQYF. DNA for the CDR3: TGTGCCAGCAGCTGGAGCCCCGAGAATACGCAGTATTTT.

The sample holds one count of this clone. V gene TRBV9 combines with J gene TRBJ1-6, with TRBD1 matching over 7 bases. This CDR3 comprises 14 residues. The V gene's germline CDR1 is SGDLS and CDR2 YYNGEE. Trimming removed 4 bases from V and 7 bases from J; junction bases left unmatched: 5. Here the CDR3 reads CASSMQGENSPLHF. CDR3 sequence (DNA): TGTGCCAGCAGCATGCAGGGGGAAAATTCACCCCTCCACTTT.

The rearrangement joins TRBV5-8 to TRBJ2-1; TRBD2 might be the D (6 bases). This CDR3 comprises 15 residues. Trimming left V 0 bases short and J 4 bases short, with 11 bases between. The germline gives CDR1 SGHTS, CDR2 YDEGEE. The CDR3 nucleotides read TGTGCCAGCAGCTTGGAGGCAGGGACTTACAATGAGCAGTTCTTC. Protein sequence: CASSLEAGTYNEQFF.

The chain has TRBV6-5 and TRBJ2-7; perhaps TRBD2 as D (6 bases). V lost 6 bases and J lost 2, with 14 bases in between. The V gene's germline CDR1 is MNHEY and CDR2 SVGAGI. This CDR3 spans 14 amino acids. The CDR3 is CASSSWRGPYEQYF. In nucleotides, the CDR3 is TGTGCCAGCAGCTCCTGGCGGGGCCCCTACGAGCAGTACTTC.

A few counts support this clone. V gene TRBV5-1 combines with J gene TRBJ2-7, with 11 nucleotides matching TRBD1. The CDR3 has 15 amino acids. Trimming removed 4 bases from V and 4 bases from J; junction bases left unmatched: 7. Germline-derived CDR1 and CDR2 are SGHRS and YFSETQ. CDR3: CASSNPGTGGYEQYF. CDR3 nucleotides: TGCGCCAGCAGCAACCCCGGGACAGGGGGTTACGAGCAGTACTTC.

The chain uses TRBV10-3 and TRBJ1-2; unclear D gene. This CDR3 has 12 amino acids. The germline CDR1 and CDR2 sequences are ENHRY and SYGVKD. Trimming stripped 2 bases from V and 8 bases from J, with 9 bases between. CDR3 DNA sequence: TGTGCCATCAGTGAGCCGCAACTCGGCTACACCTTC. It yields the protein CAISEPQLGYTF.

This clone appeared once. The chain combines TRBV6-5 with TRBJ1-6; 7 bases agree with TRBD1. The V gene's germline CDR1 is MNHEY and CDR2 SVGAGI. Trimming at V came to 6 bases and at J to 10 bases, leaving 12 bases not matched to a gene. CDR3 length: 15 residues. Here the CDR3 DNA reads TGTGCCAGCAGACCCTCACAGGGGACGTACTCACCCCTCCACTTT. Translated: CASRPSQGTYSPLHF.

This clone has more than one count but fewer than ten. The CDR3 sequence is CASNRDSLNTEAFF. The CDR3 region has the DNA TGCGCCAGCAACCGCGACAGCCTGAACACTGAAGCTTTCTTT. This sequence joins TRBV5-1 and TRBJ1-1; the D gene is possibly TRBD1 (5 bases). Germline V CDR1 and CDR2: SGHRS, YFSETQ. This CDR3 has 14 amino acids. V lost 6 bases to trimming and J lost 0 bases, with 12 bases between them.

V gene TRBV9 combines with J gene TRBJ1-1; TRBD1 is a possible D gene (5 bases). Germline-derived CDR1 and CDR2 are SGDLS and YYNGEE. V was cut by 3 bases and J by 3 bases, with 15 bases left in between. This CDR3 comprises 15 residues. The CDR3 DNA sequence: TGTGCCAGCAGCGCCCGACCGGGGGGGTACACTGAAGCTTTCTTT. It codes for CASSARPGGYTEAFF.

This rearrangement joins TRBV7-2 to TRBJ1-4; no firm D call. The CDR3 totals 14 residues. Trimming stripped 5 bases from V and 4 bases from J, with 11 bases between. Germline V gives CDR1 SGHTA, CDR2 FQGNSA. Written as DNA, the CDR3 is TGTGCCAGCAGCCCGAGGGTACTTAATGAAAAACTGTTTTTT. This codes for CASSPRVLNEKLFF.

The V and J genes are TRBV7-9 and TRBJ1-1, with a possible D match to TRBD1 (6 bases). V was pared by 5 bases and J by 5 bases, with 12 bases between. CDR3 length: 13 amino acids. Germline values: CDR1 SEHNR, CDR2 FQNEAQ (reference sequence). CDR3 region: CASSLTQGTEAFF. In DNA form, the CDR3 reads TGTGCCAGCAGCCTGACCCAGGGGACTGAAGCTTTCTTT.